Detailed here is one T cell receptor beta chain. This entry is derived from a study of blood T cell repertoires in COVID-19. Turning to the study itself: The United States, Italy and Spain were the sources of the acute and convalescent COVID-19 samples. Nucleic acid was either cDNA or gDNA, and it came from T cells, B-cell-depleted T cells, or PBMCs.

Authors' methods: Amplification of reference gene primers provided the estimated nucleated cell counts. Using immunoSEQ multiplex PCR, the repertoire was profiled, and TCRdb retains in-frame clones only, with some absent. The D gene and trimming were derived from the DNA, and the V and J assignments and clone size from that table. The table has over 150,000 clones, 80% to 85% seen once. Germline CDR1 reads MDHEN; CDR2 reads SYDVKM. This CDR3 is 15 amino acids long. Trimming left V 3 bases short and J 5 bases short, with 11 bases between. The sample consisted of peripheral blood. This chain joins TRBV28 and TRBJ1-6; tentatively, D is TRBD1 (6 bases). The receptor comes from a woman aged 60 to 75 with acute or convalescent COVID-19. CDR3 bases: TGTGCCAGCAGTTTTGATACAGGGAATAATTCACCCCTCCACTTT. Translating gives CASSFDTGNNSPLHF.